This T cell receptor beta chain stems from a study of blood T cell repertoires in COVID-19 (dated by TCRdb to about 2020). Broadly, across the study: Samples from collaborators originated in the United States, Italy and Spain and spanned both the acute and convalescent phases of COVID-19. The prospective study material was composed of cDNA or gDNA derived from T cells, B-cell-depleted T cells, or PBMCs. The repertoires were made available in a free public database intended to serve as a resource for research on the immune response to SARS-CoV-2. The samples were drawn from two sources: the first 160 participants of the ongoing ImmuneRACE study, and 1,200 or so subjects contributed by 6 global collaborators. Where available, HLA class I and class II types were taken from metadata supplied by the sample provider and were not determined by assay-based typing. Deeply sampled blood TCRbeta repertoires from subjects exposed to, actively infected with, or recovered from COVID-19 were included in the dataset. A de-identified subject ID, COVID-19 status, age in years and sex were almost always included in the sample metadata. Results and caveats for the whole study, not just this receptor: The amount of clinical and demographic metadata varied by source and participant and was provided uncurated.

TCRbeta CDR3 regions were amplified from genomic DNA by means of the immunoSEQ Assay, a bias-controlled multiplex PCR. The authors' analysis ran thus. Within the assay, amplification of reference gene primers was used to estimate how many nucleated cells each sample contained. To quantify the absolute abundance of each unique TCRbeta CDR3 rearrangement, sequence reads were collapsed and filtered. Productive Simpson clonality was computed per sample as the square root of Simpson's diversity index over productive rearrangements. TCRdb took over this immuneACCESS table, retaining in-frame rearrangements with V and J assigned. Such tables are incomplete; in checked studies, under half of the missing clones stem from an unresolved V gene, and the remainder is unexplained. V, J and clone size derive from that table, while D and trimming were established from the DNA sequence. In all, the sample holds 200,000 to 250,000 clones, and 92% of those were seen once. Jointly, the top ten make up approximately 1.2% of the sample.

Trimming removed 10 bases from V and 2 bases from J; the gene matches leave 4 bases unexplained. The germline V gene supplies CDR1 MDHEN and CDR2 SYDVKM. Including cysteine and phenylalanine, the CDR3 has 14 amino acids. Solely the CDR3 DNA is kept, with 42 bases framed from the first base. Collaborating institutions collected whole blood in K2EDTA tubes following their own protocols. For TCRbeta analysis, collaborator samples were shipped as frozen whole blood, as isolated PBMCs, or as DNA extracted from either sample type. As regards this clone: Its antigen remains undetermined. One base away there is no much larger clone; base qualities are not given.

The sequence came from a man aged 25 to 40 with acute or convalescent COVID-19. The sequenced sample was peripheral blood. The rearranged segments are TRBV28 and TRBJ2-2; 10 bases in the junction line up with TRBD2. The CDR3 loop reads CATVAGGNTGELFF. The bases are TGTGCCACCGTAGCGGGGGGTAACACCGGGGAGCTGTTTTTT.